Listed below are T cell receptor beta chains from one sample, sequenced in a study of T cell repertoires in ileal Crohn's disease. Libraries were prepared by immunoSEQ multiplex PCR; TCRdb keeps only in-frame clonotypes and omits some of them. This repertoire shows about 3,900 clones, 85% found once; its top ten account for around 13%. The sample taken for sequencing was ileal tissue. These receptors came from an adult with Crohn's disease. CDR3s include the opening cysteine and the closing phenylalanine or tryptophan.

j_call: TRBJ2-7; v_call: TRBV6-1; cdr3_aa: CASSEGGGSSYEQYF
j_call: TRBJ1-1; v_call: TRBV11-1; cdr3_aa: CASSHGTRMNTEAFF
j_call: TRBJ1-1; v_call: TRBV2; cdr3_aa: CASSQGENTEAFF
j_call: TRBJ2-1; v_call: TRBV5-1; cdr3_aa: CASSLAIGRTPQFF
j_call: TRBJ2-7; v_call: TRBV27; cdr3_aa: CASSLSWRTGSVNSYEQYF
j_call: TRBJ1-1; v_call: TRBV10-3; cdr3_aa: CAISHPGHLNTEAFF
j_call: TRBJ2-3; v_call: TRBV6-4; cdr3_aa: CASSERAGETDTQYF
j_call: TRBJ1-2; v_call: TRBV5-4; cdr3_aa: CASSFYSLNYGYTF
j_call: TRBJ1-1; v_call: TRBV7-2; cdr3_aa: CASSLRGGGPTF
j_call: TRBJ2-7; v_call: TRBV28; cdr3_aa: CASSLETGVSYEQYF
j_call: TRBJ2-2; v_call: TRBV11-2; cdr3_aa: CASRVLAKTGELFF
j_call: TRBJ2-5; v_call: TRBV2; cdr3_aa: CASSVAGGRTQYF
j_call: TRBJ2-1; v_call: TRBV23-1; cdr3_aa: CASPAGGNEQFF
j_call: TRBJ1-1; v_call: TRBV27; cdr3_aa: CASSEQGRTEAFF
j_call: TRBJ2-7; v_call: TRBV6-5; cdr3_aa: CASSYGPHEQYF
j_call: TRBJ2-7; v_call: TRBV2; cdr3_aa: CASRLDSREQYF
j_call: TRBJ2-2; v_call: TRBV5-6; cdr3_aa: CASSFGLAGDSGELFF
j_call: TRBJ1-1; v_call: TRBV6-5; cdr3_aa: CASSYSSGLNTEAFF
j_call: TRBJ2-1; v_call: TRBV27; cdr3_aa: CASRGGPSYNEQFF
j_call: TRBJ1-1; v_call: TRBV6-5; cdr3_aa: CASSYSTGVTEAFF
j_call: TRBJ2-4; v_call: TRBV6-5; cdr3_aa: CASIKQGAENIQYF
j_call: TRBJ1-2; v_call: TRBV4-1; cdr3_aa: CATTGFPNYGYTF
j_call: TRBJ1-1; v_call: TRBV6-1; cdr3_aa: CASSERQGGAEAFF
j_call: TRBJ1-6; v_call: TRBV2; cdr3_aa: CASSEAPPKRRASNSPLHF
j_call: TRBJ1-2; v_call: TRBV7-9; cdr3_aa: CASSLSRDTLYGYTF
j_call: TRBJ2-5; v_call: TRBV4-1; cdr3_aa: CASSQTGGASETQYF
j_call: TRBJ1-4; v_call: TRBV19; cdr3_aa: CASRDLGQGGEKLFF
j_call: TRBJ1-1; v_call: TRBV18; cdr3_aa: CASSLGTEGSLGAFF
j_call: TRBJ2-1; v_call: TRBV7-2; cdr3_aa: CASSLMVGGYNEQFF